Following are 30 T cell receptor beta chains from one sample sequenced in a study of shared clonotypes between healthy human individuals. Sequencing used immunoSEQ multiplex PCR; TCRdb keeps in-frame clones, though not all of them. Here the sample spans about 1 million clones, approximately 76% being singletons. What was sequenced was memory CD4+ T cells sorted from blood. Documented subset: CD45RA-negative fraction. Receptors originate from a man between 18 and 35 years old in good health.

This clone was counted at least ten times. The V and J genes are TRBV11-3 and TRBJ2-3; the D gene is possibly TRBD2 (5 bases). The CDR3 loop spans 16 amino acids. V lost 1 base, J lost 5 bases, and 16 bases lay in between. CDR1 and CDR2 (germline): SGHNT, YENEEA. The CDR3, as DNA: TGTGCCAGCAGCTTAGGGGGTAGCGCAAGTGGAGATACGCAGTATTTT. Protein product: CASSLGGSASGDTQYF.

The sample holds a few counts of this clone. This chain links TRBV6-4 with TRBJ1-1, with 8 bases matching TRBD1. The J segment lost 5 bases and the V segment lost 3 bases, leaving 8 bases of the junction unmatched. Germline CDR1 is MRHNA and CDR2 is SNTAGT. CDR3 length: 15 amino acids. The CDR3: CASSEGDRSKTEAFF. The CDR3 bases are TGTGCCAGCAGTGAAGGGGACAGGAGTAAGACTGAAGCTTTCTTT.

This clone was counted only a few times. The CDR3 region has the DNA TGTGCCAGCTCACCGGATTTAAGACCTGAGGGAGCTTTCTTT. Its translation is CASSPDLRPEGAFF. This chain connects TRBV18 to TRBJ1-1; no firm D call. The germline CDR1 and CDR2 sequences are KGHSH and LQKENI. This CDR3 contains 14 residues. V gave up 3 bases and J gave up 10 bases, with 18 bases separating them.

As to this clone: This specimen includes other DNA sequences encoding the same CDR3. This chain uses TRBV5-1 with TRBJ1-1; D not resolved. The V gene lost 3 bases and the J gene lost 0 bases, with 6 bases spanning the gap. The germline V gene encodes CDR1 SGHRS and CDR2 YFSETQ. The CDR3 is 13 residues long. CDR3 loop: CASSYEMNTEAFF. In nucleotides, the CDR3 is TGCGCCAGCAGCTACGAGATGAACACTGAAGCTTTCTTT.

This clone was seen a handful of times. V is TRBV7-2 and J is TRBJ2-7, with D possibly being TRBD1 (6 bases). CDR3 size: 16 residues. V lost 3 bases and J lost 2, with 17 bases in between. The germline V gene encodes CDR1 SGHTA and CDR2 FQGNSA. The CDR3 DNA is TGTGCCAGCAGCTTTGGCGGCAGGGGAGAGACCTACGAGCAGTACTTC. Its protein product is CASSFGGRGETYEQYF.

The chain links TRBV29-1 to TRBJ2-3; 9 bases line up with TRBD1. The V gene end was trimmed by 7 bases and the J gene end by 5 bases; junction bases not matched to a gene: 7. CDR3 size: 13 residues. CDR1 is SQVTM, CDR2 ANQGSEA, per germline. CDR3 region: CSGGTGFIDTQYF. DNA for the CDR3: TGCAGCGGGGGGACAGGGTTTATAGATACGCAGTATTTT.

The chain has TRBV7-9 and TRBJ2-3; tentative D call: TRBD1 (6 bases). Between the trimmed V and J ends, which lost 8 bases and 2 bases, there was a span of 17 bases. CDR1 SEHNR and CDR2 FQNEAQ come from the germline V gene (reference sequence). The CDR3 totals 15 residues. DNA of the CDR3: TGTGCCAGCTCCTCAATGACAGGAATCACAGATACGCAGTATTTT. Encoded protein: CASSSMTGITDTQYF. The entire variable domain, with the rest obtained from reference TRBV7-9 and TRBJ2-3, is as follows: DTGVSQNPRHKITKRGQNVTFRCDPISEHNRLYWYRQTLGQGPEFLTYFQNEAQLEKSRLLSDRFSAERPKGSFSTLEIQRTEQGDSAMYLCASSSMTGITDTQYFGPGTRLTVL.

This clone was counted only a few times. This could be a read error, since a much larger clone is one nucleotide away. This rearrangement joins TRBV6-6 to TRBJ1-3; D remains unclear. The CDR3 has 11 amino acids. Germline V gene data show CDR1 as MNHNY and CDR2 as SVGAGI (reference sequence). V lost 2 bases and J 4 bases, leaving 0 bases between the germline ends. The DNA for the CDR3 is TGTGCCAGCAGTTACGGAAACACCATATATTTT. This translates into CASSYGNTIYF.

This clone appeared once. This chain joins TRBV28 and TRBJ2-2; the D is unclear. V was pared by 6 bases and J by 4 bases, with 6 bases between. Germline V gene sequence: CDR1 MDHEN, CDR2 SYDVKM. CDR3 length: 12 residues. The CDR3, as DNA: TGTGCCAGCAGCCGTACCACCGGGGAGCTGTTTTTT. Translating gives CASSRTTGELFF.

The chain is built from TRBV4-1 and TRBJ2-7; 8 bases map to TRBD1. Germline CDR1 and CDR2: MGHRA and YSYEKL. V trimming: 1 base; J trimming: 4 bases; junction bases outside the gene matches: 6. CDR3 size: 15 residues. This CDR3 reads CASSQGMQGAYEQYF. The CDR3 DNA sequence: TGCGCCAGCAGCCAAGGCATGCAGGGGGCTTACGAGCAGTACTTC.

The chain has TRBV11-2 and TRBJ2-1; TRBD2 aligns across 11 bases. V was clipped by 5 bases and J by 4 bases; unmatched bases: 4. CDR1 is SGHAT and CDR2 is FQNNGV in the germline V gene. The CDR3 is 15 amino acids. CDR3 DNA sequence: TGTGCCAGCAGCCGACGGACTAGCGGGTACAATGAGCAGTTCTTC. It is translated as CASSRRTSGYNEQFF.

V gene TRBV30 combines with J gene TRBJ1-3; 7 bases fit TRBD1. The CDR3 has 14 amino acids. The V and J ends lost 5 bases and 2 bases, in that order; junction bases with no gene match: 6. Germline V gives CDR1 GTSNPN, CDR2 SVGIG (reference sequence). The CDR3 loop reads CAWDYRGAGNTIYF. The CDR3 DNA sequence: TGTGCCTGGGACTACAGGGGCGCTGGAAACACCATATATTTT.

The chain employs TRBV19 and TRBJ2-5; 7 bases match TRBD2. CDR1 LNHDA and CDR2 SQIVND come from the germline V gene (reference sequence). V shed 5 bases and J 4 bases; nucleotides not matched to a gene: 7. The CDR3 is 14 residues long. The CDR3 spells CASSVGGGGETQYF. The CDR3 DNA sequence: TGTGCCAGTAGTGTCGGCGGGGGAGGAGAGACCCAGTACTTC.

The chain uses TRBV12-5 and TRBJ2-2; D possibly corresponds to TRBD1 (5 bases). The V end was cut by 0 bases, the J end by 6 bases, with 17 bases between. The CDR3 loop spans 17 amino acids. The germline CDR1 and CDR2 sequences are LGHNT and FRNRAP. The CDR3 spells CASGLVVAGSNPGELFF. In nucleotides, the CDR3 is TGTGCTAGTGGTTTGGTAGTCGCAGGGTCTAATCCCGGGGAGCTGTTTTTT.

This clone was seen more than once but under ten times. The rearrangement links TRBV2 to TRBJ1-4; D gene unclear. Germline values: CDR1 SNHLY, CDR2 FYNNEI. Between the trimmed V and J ends, which lost 5 bases and 8 bases, there was a span of 9 bases. This CDR3 is 12 amino acids long. CDR3 region: CASSLRVEKLFF. The CDR3 bases are TGTGCCAGCAGTCTCCGGGTGGAAAAACTGTTTTTT.

This chain connects TRBV6-6 to TRBJ2-2; 8 bases match TRBD1. V shed 8 bases and J 4 bases; nucleotides not matched to a gene: 9. This CDR3 is 15 amino acids long. In germline, CDR1 is MNHNY, CDR2 SVGAGI (reference sequence). The CDR3 nucleotides read TGTGCCAGCCGCCCGCTACAGGGGGGCACCGGGGAGCTGTTTTTT. It encodes CASRPLQGGTGELFF.

V gene TRBV2 combines with J gene TRBJ2-1, with 7 bases aligning to TRBD1. The CDR3 extends over 13 amino acids. V lost 6 bases and J lost 9; bases outside the gene matches: 8. The germline V gene encodes CDR1 SNHLY and CDR2 FYNNEI. The CDR3 is CASREDRPGEQFF. The CDR3, as DNA: TGTGCCAGCAGAGAGGACAGGCCTGGTGAGCAGTTCTTC. Full variable domain (rest looked up from reference TRBV2 and TRBJ2-1): EPEVTQTPSHQVTQMGQEVILRCVPISNHLYFYWYRQILGQKVEFLVSFYNNEISEKSEIFDDQFSVERPDGSNFTLKIRSTKLEDSAMYFCASREDRPGEQFFGPGTRLTVL.

V and J are TRBV5-1 and TRBJ2-5; 14 bases align to TRBD2. Germline CDR1 is SGHRS and CDR2 is YFSETQ. V shed 0 bases, J shed 5 bases, and the junction held 9 bases outside the gene matches. CDR3 size: 18 residues. The chain's CDR3 is CASSLGATSGRAWETQYF. In DNA, the CDR3 is TGCGCCAGCAGCTTGGGCGCGACTAGCGGGAGGGCCTGGGAGACCCAGTACTTC.

J is TRBJ2-2 and V is TRBV19, with D possibly TRBD2 on 6 matching bases. The CDR3 is 15 residues long. V lost 6 bases, J lost 2 bases, and 13 bases lay in between. Germline CDR1 LNHDA, CDR2 SQIVND (reference sequence). The chain's CDR3 is CASRWVAANTGELFF. As DNA, the CDR3 is TGTGCCAGTAGGTGGGTAGCGGCCAACACCGGGGAGCTGTTTTTT. The variable domain in full, with the rest retrieved from reference TRBV19 and TRBJ2-2, is DGGITQSPKYLFRKEGQNVTLSCEQNLNHDAMYWYRQDPGQGLRLIYYSQIVNDFQKGDIAEGYSVSREKKESFPLTVTSAQKNPTAFYLCASRWVAANTGELFFGEGSRLTVL.

This chain uses TRBV19 with TRBJ2-3, with D perhaps TRBD2 (6 bases). Per germline, CDR1 LNHDA and CDR2 SQIVND (reference sequence). The CDR3 covers 16 residues. V was clipped by 5 bases and J by 5 bases, with 20 bases between them. Here the CDR3 DNA reads TGTGCCAGTAGTCCCACGACTAGGAGAGACCGAGATACGCAGTATTTT. Translating it yields CASSPTTRRDRDTQYF.

This clone was detected once. The chain links TRBV5-1 to TRBJ2-1; possible D gene TRBD2, 6 bases. Trimming cost V 5 bases and J 10 bases, with 22 bases left between them. The germline CDR1 and CDR2 sequences are SGHRS and YFSETQ. This CDR3 region has 15 residues. The CDR3 loop reads CASRELSRGVAEQFF. The CDR3 DNA reads as TGCGCCAGCAGGGAATTATCCCGCGGGGTAGCAGAGCAGTTCTTC.

The chain combines TRBV5-1 with TRBJ1-3; D remains ambiguous. V lost 0 bases to trimming and J lost 7 bases, with 11 bases between them. The V gene's germline CDR1 is SGHRS and CDR2 YFSETQ. This CDR3 has 14 residues. DNA of the CDR3: TGCGCCAGCAGCTTGGCCGGCTTCGGGAACACCATATATTTT. It yields the protein CASSLAGFGNTIYF. The full variable domain, completed using reference TRBV5-1 and TRBJ1-3, is KAGVTQTPRYLIKTRGQQVTLSCSPISGHRSVSWYQQTPGQGLQFLFEYFSETQRNKGNFPGRFSGRQFSNSRSEMNVSTLELGDSALYLCASSLAGFGNTIYFGEGSWLTVV.

The chain has TRBV25-1 and TRBJ2-6; D remains ambiguous. Germline CDR1 is MGHDK and CDR2 is SYGVNS. The V end was cut by 4 bases, the J end by 0 bases, with 13 bases between. The CDR3 has 17 amino acids. Written as DNA, the CDR3 is TGTGCCAGCAGTGGGGCATTGGGTAGCTCTGGGGCCAACGTCCTGACTTTC. This sequence encodes CASSGALGSSGANVLTF.

The V and J genes are TRBV4-1 and TRBJ1-5; TRBD1 might be the D (6 bases). V gave up 5 bases and J gave up 7 bases, with 12 bases separating them. The CDR3 is 13 residues long. CDR1 is MGHRA and CDR2 is YSYEKL in the germline V gene. Written as DNA, the CDR3 is TGCGCCAGCAGCGGGCAGGGGCACCAGCCCCAGCATTTT. It is translated as CASSGQGHQPQHF.

The V and J genes are TRBV9 and TRBJ2-5; D may be TRBD2 (6 bases). V lost 6 bases and J 5 bases, leaving 20 bases between the germline ends. This CDR3 has 15 amino acids. Germline V gene sequence: CDR1 SGDLS, CDR2 YYNGEE. CDR3 region: CASTKGAGRGETQYF. As DNA, the CDR3 is TGTGCCAGCACCAAAGGTGCGGGAAGGGGCGAGACCCAGTACTTC.

This clone appeared a single time. V usage is TRBV5-4 and J usage is TRBJ1-2; D gene unclear. V was clipped by 1 base and J by 3 bases, with 16 bases between them. Germline V gene data show CDR1 as SGHNT and CDR2 as YYREEE (reference sequence). This CDR3 is 16 amino acids long. As DNA, the CDR3 is TGTGCCAGCAGCTTGAATGGACGCTCCTCGCACTATGGCTACACCTTC. Translation gives CASSLNGRSSHYGYTF.

The chain links TRBV7-9 to TRBJ2-3; D is undetermined. The V and J ends lost 9 bases and 3 bases respectively, with 16 bases between them. The V gene's germline CDR1 is SEHNR and CDR2 FQNEAQ (reference sequence). This CDR3 region has 14 residues. CDR3 coding DNA: TGTGCCAGTCAAGCCCCAAGAGGTACAGATACGCAGTATTTT. Protein product: CASQAPRGTDTQYF. Based on the CDR3 plus reference TRBV7-9 and TRBJ2-3, the full variable domain is DTGVSQNPRHKITKRGQNVTFRCDPISEHNRLYWYRQTLGQGPEFLTYFQNEAQLEKSRLLSDRFSAERPKGSFSTLEIQRTEQGDSAMYLCASQAPRGTDTQYFGPGTRLTVL.

This chain joins TRBV7-2 and TRBJ2-3; 7 bases map to TRBD1. J was trimmed by 2 bases and V by 5 bases; bases with no gene match: 7. This CDR3 has 15 residues. Germline CDR1 is SGHTA and CDR2 is FQGNSA. The CDR3 sequence is CASSRDRWNTDTQYF. Written as DNA, the CDR3 is TGTGCCAGCAGCCGGGACAGATGGAACACAGATACGCAGTATTTT.

This clone was observed a few times. The rearrangement joins TRBV5-6 to TRBJ1-2; no reliable D call. Trimming removed 6 bases at V and 5 bases at J, with 23 bases between. The CDR3 spans 16 residues. CDR1 SGHDT and CDR2 YYEEEE come from the germline V gene. The CDR3 sequence: CASTRSLGSALYGYTF. In nucleotides, the CDR3 is TGTGCCAGCACCCGCTCTCTGGGCTCTGCTTTGTATGGCTACACCTTC.

The gene calls are TRBV2 and TRBJ2-2, with 7 bases lining up with TRBD1. The V segment lost 2 bases and the J segment 4 bases; nucleotides outside the gene matches: 4. Germline CDR1 SNHLY, CDR2 FYNNEI. The CDR3 consists of 15 residues. CDR3 in amino acids: CASSEQGVGTGELFF. The DNA for the CDR3 is TGTGCCAGCAGTGAACAGGGGGTCGGCACCGGGGAGCTGTTTTTT.